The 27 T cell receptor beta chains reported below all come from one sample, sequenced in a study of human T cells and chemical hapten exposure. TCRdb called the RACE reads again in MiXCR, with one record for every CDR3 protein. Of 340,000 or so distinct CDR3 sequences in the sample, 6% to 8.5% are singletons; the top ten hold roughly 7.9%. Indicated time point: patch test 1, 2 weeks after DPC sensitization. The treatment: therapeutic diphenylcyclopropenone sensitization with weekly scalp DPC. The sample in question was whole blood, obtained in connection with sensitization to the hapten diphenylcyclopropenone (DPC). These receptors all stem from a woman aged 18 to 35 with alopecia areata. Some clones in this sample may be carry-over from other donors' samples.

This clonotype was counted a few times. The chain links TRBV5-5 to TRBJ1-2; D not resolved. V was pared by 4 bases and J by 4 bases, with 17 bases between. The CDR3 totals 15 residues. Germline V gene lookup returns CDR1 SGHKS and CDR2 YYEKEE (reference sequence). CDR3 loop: CASSRHRERGYGYTF. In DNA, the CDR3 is TGTGCCAGCAGCCGGCACCGGGAGAGAGGCTATGGCTACACCTTC.

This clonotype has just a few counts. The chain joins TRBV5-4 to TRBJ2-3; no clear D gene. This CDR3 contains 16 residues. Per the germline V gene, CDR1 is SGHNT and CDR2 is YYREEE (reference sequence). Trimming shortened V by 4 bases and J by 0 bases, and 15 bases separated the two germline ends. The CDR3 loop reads CASSPRIEESTDTQYF. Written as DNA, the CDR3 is TGTGCCAGCAGCCCGCGAATAGAGGAGAGCACAGATACGCAGTATTTT.

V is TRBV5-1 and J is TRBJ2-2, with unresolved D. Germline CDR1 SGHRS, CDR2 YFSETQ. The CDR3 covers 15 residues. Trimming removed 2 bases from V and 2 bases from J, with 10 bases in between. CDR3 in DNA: TGCGCCAGCAGCTTAAGCCAGGACAACACCGGGGAGCTGTTTTTT. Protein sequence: CASSLSQDNTGELFF.

Here the CDR3 DNA reads TGCAGTGCTCCATGGGACAGCTATGGCTACACCTTC. It specifies CSAPWDSYGYTF. V and J are TRBV20-1 and TRBJ1-2, with 7 positions matching TRBD1. Germline V gene lookup returns CDR1 DFQATT and CDR2 SNEGSKA (reference sequence). J gave up 4 bases and V 5 bases, and 4 bases lay outside the gene matches. There are 12 residues in the CDR3.

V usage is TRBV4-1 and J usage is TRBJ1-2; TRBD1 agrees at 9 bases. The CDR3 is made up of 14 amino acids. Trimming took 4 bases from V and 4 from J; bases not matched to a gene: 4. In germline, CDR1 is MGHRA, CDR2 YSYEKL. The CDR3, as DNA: TGCGCCAGCAGCCGAGAGACAGGGGGCTATGGCTACACCTTC. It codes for CASSRETGGYGYTF.

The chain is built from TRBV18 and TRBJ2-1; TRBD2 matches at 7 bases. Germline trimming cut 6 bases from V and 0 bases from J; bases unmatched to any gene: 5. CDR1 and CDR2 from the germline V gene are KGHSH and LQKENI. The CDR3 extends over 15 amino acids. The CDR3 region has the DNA TGTGCCAGCTCGTCTAGCGGCAACTCCTACAATGAGCAGTTCTTC. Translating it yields CASSSSGNSYNEQFF.

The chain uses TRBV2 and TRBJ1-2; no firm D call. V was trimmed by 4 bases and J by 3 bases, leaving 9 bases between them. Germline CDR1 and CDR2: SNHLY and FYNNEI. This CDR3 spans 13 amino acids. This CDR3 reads CASSGVSDYGYTF. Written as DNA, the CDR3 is TGTGCCAGCAGTGGTGTCAGCGACTATGGCTACACCTTC.

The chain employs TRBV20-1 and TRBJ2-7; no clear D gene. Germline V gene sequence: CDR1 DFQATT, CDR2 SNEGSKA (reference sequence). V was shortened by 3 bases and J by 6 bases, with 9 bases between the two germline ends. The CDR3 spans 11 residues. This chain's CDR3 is CSARGLGEQYF. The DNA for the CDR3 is TGCAGTGCTAGGGGGTTGGGCGAGCAGTACTTC.

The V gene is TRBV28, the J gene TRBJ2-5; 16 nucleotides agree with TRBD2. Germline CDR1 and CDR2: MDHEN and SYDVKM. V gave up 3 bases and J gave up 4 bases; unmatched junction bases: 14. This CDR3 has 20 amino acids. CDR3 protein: CASSFSGLAGGPHLRETQYF. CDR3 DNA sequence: TGTGCCAGCAGTTTCTCGGGACTAGCGGGGGGGCCTCATTTACGAGAGACCCAGTACTTC.

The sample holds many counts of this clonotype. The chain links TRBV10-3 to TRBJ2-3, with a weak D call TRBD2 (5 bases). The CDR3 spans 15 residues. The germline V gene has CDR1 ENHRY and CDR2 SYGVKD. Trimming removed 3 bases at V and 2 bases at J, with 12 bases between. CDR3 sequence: CAISEPGLATDTQYF. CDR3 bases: TGTGCCATCAGTGAACCCGGACTCGCCACAGATACGCAGTATTTT.

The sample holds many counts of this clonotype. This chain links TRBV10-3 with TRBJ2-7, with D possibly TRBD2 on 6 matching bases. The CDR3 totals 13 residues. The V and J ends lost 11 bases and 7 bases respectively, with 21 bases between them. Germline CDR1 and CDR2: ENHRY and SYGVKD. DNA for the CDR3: TGTGCCGGCACGGGACTCGACGGGGGAGAGCAGTACTTC. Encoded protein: CAGTGLDGGEQYF.

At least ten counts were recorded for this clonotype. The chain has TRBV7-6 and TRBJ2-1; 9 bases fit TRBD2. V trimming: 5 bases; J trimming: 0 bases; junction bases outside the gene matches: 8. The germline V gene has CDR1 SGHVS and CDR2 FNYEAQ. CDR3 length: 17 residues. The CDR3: CASSTFSGGRSYNEQFF. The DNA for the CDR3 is TGTGCCAGCAGCACCTTTAGCGGGGGCCGCTCCTACAATGAGCAGTTCTTC.

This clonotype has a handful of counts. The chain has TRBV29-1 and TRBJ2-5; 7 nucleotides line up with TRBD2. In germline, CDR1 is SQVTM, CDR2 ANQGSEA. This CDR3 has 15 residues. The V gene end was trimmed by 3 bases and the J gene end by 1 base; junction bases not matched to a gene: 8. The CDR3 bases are TGCAGCGTTGAGTCGCGGGGGAACTTCCAAGAGACCCAGTACTTC. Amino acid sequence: CSVESRGNFQETQYF.

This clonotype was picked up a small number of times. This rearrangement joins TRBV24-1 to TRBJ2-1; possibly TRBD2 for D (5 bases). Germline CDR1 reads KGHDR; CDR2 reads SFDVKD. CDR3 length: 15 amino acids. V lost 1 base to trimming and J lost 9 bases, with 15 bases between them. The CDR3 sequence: CATSDFPGKSGEQFF. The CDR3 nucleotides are TGTGCCACCAGTGATTTTCCCGGGAAGTCGGGTGAGCAGTTCTTC.

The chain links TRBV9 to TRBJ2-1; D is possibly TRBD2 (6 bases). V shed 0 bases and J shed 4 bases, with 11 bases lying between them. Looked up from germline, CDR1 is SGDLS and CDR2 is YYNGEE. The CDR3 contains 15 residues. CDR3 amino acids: CASSVAGLAYNEQFF. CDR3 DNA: TGTGCCAGCAGCGTAGCAGGTCTAGCGTACAATGAGCAGTTCTTC.

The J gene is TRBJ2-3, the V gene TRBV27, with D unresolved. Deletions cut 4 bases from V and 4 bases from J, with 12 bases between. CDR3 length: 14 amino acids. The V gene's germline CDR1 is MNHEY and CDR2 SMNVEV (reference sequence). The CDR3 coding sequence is TGTGCCAGCAGTTGGGGTCCAGGAGCAGATACGCAGTATTTT. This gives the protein CASSWGPGADTQYF.

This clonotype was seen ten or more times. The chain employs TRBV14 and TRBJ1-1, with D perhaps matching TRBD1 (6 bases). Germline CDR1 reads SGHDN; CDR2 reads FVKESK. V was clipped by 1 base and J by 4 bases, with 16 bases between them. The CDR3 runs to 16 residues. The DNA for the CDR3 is TGTGCCAGCAGCCAAGGAGGGGGGGGGCGAAGCACTGAAGCTTTCTTT. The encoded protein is CASSQGGGGRSTEAFF.

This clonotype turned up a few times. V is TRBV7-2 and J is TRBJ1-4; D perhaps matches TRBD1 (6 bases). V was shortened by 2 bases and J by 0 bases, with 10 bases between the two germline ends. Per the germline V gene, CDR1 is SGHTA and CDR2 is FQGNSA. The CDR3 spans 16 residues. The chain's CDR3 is CASSLTGTATNEKLFF. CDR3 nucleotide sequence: TGTGCCAGCAGCTTAACAGGGACCGCAACTAATGAAAAACTGTTTTTT. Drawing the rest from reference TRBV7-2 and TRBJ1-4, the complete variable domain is GAGVSQSPSNKVTEKGKDVELRCDPISGHTALYWYRQSLGQGLEFLIYFQGNSAPDKSGLPSDRFSAERTGGSVSTLTIQRTQQEDSAVYLCASSLTGTATNEKLFFGSGTQLSVL.

The CDR3 nucleotides read TGCAGTGCTAGAGACGAGACAGGGAGATACTACGAGCAGTACTTC. This encodes CSARDETGRYYEQYF. V and J are TRBV20-1 and TRBJ2-7, with 7 bases identical to TRBD1. Looked up from germline, CDR1 is DFQATT and CDR2 is SNEGSKA (reference sequence). This CDR3 comprises 15 residues. The trim removed 0 bases at V and 3 bases at J, leaving 8 bases unmatched.

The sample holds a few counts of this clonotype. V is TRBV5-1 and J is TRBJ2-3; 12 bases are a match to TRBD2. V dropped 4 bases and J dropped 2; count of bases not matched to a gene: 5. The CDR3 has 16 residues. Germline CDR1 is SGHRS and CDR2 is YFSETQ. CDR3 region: CASSQGLAGITDTQYF. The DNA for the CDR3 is TGCGCCAGCAGCCAAGGACTAGCGGGGATCACAGATACGCAGTATTTT.

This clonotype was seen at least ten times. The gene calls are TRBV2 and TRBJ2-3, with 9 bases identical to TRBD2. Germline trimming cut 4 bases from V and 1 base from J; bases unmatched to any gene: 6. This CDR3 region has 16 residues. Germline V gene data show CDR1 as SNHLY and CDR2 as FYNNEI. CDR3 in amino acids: CASSGGGGGGTDTQYF. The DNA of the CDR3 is TGTGCCAGCAGTGGCGGTGGCGGGGGGGGCACAGATACGCAGTATTTT.

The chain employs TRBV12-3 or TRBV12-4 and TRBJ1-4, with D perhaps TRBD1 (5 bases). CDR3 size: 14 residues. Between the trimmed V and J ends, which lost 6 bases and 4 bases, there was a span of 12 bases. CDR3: CASSGGPGNEKLFF. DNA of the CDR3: TGTGCCAGCAGCGGGGGTCCGGGTAATGAAAAACTGTTTTTT.

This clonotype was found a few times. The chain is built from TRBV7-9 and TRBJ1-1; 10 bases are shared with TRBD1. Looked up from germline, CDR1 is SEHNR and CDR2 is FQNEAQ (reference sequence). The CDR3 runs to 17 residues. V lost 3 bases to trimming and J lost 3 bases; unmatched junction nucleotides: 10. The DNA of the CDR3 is TGTGCCAGCAGCTTGGTACGCGGACAGGGGGTTCACACTGAAGCTTTCTTT. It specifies CASSLVRGQGVHTEAFF.

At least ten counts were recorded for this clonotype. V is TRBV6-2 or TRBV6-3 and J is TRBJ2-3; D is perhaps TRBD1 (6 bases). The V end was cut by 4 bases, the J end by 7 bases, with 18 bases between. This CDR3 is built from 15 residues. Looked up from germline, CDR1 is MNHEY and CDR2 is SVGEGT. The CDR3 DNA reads TGTGCCAGCAGTTTCCGAGAGCCAGGGGACAATACGCAGTATTTT. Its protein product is CASSFREPGDNTQYF.

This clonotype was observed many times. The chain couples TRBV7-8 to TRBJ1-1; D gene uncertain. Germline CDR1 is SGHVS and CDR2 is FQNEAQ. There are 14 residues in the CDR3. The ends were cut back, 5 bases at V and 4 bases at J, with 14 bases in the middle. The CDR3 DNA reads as TGTGCCAGCAGCCCGGCGGCAGGCAGCACTGAAGCTTTCTTT. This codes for CASSPAAGSTEAFF.

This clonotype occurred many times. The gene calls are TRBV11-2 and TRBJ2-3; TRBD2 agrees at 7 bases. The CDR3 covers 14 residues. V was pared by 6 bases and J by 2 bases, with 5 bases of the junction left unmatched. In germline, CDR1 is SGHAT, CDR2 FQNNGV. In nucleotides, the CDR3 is TGTGCCAGCAGGCCCTGGGACTACACAGATACGCAGTATTTT. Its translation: CASRPWDYTDTQYF.

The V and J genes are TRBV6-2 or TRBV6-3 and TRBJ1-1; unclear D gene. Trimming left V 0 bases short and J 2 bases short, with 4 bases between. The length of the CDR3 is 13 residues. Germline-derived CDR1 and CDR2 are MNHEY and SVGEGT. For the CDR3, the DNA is TGTGCCAGCAGTTACTCTACTAACACTGAAGCTTTCTTT. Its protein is CASSYSTNTEAFF.